The subject of this entry is one TCR beta chain. Its target is not known. Template: tumor biopsy or peripheral blood genomic DNA, about 600-6,004 ng per sample. Only in-frame clones appear in the TCRdb table, and some are missing; sequencing was by immunoSEQ multiplex PCR. The sample shows roughly 47,000 clones, more than 75% of them seen only once. Trimming took 2 bases from V and 1 from J, leaving 9 bases between them. CDR1 and CDR2 from the germline V gene are SGHTA and FQGNSA. The CDR3 consists of 14 residues. The data are from a study of T cells in tumors after PD-1 blockade. Study-level information: Patients received pembrolizumab 200 mg every 3 weeks or cemiplimab 350 mg every 2 weeks. Study outcomes and limitations: About 41% of tumor TCR clonotypes were also found in blood.

The chain has TRBV7-2 and TRBJ2-7; TRBD1 is a possible D gene (5 bases). This sequence was found in a human donor with basal cell carcinoma. This specimen consisted of PBMCs, obtained before anti-PD-1 treatment. The CDR3 DNA reads as TGTGCCAGCAGCTTATACAGGTTATCCTACGAGCAGTACTTC. Amino acids: CASSLYRLSYEQYF.